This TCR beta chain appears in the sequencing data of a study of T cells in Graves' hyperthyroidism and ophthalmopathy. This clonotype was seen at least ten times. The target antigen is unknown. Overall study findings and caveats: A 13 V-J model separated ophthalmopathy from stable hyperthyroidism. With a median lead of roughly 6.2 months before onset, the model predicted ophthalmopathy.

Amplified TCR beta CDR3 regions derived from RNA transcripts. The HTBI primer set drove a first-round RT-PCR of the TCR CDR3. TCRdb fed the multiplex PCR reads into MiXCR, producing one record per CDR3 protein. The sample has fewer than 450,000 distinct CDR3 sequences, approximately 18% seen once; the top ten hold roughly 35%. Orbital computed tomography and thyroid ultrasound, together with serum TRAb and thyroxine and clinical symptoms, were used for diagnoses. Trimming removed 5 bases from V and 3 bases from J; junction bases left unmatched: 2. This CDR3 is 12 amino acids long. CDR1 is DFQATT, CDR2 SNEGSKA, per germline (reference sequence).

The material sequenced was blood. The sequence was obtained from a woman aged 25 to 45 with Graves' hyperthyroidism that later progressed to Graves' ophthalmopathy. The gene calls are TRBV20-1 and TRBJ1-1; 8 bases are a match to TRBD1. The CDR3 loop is CSALGQDTEAFF. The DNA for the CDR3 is TGCAGTGCTCTGGGACAGGACACTGAAGCTTTCTTT.